The sample holds a few counts of the clone carrying this TCR beta chain. Primers: 60 Vbeta forward and 13 Jbeta reverse. Sequencing was performed with immunoSEQ multiplex PCR; in TCRdb, only in-frame clones are kept and a portion is missing. The table records around 100,000 clones, 65% to 85% of them present only once. This record comes from a study of cytomegalovirus exposure and HLA in healthy donors. V lost 0 bases, J lost 2 bases, and 11 bases lay in between. Looked up from germline, CDR1 is MGHRA and CDR2 is YSYEKL. The CDR3 loop spans 16 amino acids. The chain uses TRBV4-1 and TRBJ1-3, with unresolved D. The specimen sequenced was PBMCs. The sequence came from a man aged 50-60 years in good health and CMV-seronegative. DNA for the CDR3: TGCGCCAGCAGCCAAGAGGGCAGATCCGCTGGAAACACCATATATTTT. Its translation: CASSQEGRSAGNTIYF.